The T cell receptor beta chain described here comes from a study of cytomegalovirus exposure and HLA in healthy donors. The wider study: Earlier, approximately 110 million unique TCR beta sequences were recovered from 200 million or so T cells by an analysis.

The CDR3 is 13 amino acids. The germline gives CDR1 SGHRS, CDR2 YFSETQ. The trim removed 3 bases at V and 8 bases at J, leaving 6 bases unmatched. Primers included in the PCR were 60 Vbeta and 13 Jbeta primers. TCRdb's table, derived via immunoSEQ multiplex PCR, lists solely in-frame clones and lacks some. This sample has 110,000 to 150,000 clones, with around 70% found just once. The sequenced material came from PBMCs. The receptor was isolated from a man aged 40-49 years in good health and CMV-seronegative. The chain carries TRBV5-1 and TRBJ1-2; 8 bases are shared with TRBD1. This CDR3 is CASSSAGGKGYTF. Written as DNA, the CDR3 is TGCGCCAGCAGCTCGGCAGGGGGCAAAGGCTACACCTTC.